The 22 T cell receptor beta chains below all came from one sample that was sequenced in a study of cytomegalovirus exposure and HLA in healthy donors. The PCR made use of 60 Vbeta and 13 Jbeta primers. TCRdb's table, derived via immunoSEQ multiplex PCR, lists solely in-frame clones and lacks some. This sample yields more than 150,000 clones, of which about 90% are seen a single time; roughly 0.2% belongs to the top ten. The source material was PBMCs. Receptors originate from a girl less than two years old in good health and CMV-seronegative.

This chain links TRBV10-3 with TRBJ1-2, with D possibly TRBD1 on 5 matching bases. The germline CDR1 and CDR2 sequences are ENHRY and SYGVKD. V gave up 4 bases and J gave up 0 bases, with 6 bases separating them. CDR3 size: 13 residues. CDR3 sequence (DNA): TGTGCCATCAGTGGACAGCCTAACTATGGCTACACCTTC. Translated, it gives CAISGQPNYGYTF.

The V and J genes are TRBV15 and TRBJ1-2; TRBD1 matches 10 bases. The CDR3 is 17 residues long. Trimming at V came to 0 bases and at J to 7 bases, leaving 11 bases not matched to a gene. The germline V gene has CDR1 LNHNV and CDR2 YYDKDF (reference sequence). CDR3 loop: CATSRDPIGTGASGYTF. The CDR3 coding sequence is TGTGCCACCAGCAGAGATCCCATCGGGACAGGGGCTTCTGGCTACACCTTC.

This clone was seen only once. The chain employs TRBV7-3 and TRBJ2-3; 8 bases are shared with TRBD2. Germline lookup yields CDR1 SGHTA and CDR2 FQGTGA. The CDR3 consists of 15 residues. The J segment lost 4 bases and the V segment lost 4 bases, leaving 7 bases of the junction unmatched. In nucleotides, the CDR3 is TGTGCCAGCAGCTCCCCTCGGGGGGGCGCAGATACGCAGTATTTT. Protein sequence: CASSSPRGGADTQYF.

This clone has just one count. CDR3 region: CATSRGTSGIGYTGELFF. Here the CDR3 DNA reads TGTGCCACCAGCAGAGGAACTAGCGGGATAGGTTACACCGGGGAGCTGTTTTTT. V and J are TRBV15 and TRBJ2-2; 10 bases align to TRBD2. The germline V gene has CDR1 LNHNV and CDR2 YYDKDF (reference sequence). This CDR3 is 18 amino acids long. J gave up 3 bases and V 1 base, and 8 bases lay outside the gene matches.

CDR3 sequence (DNA): TGTGCCAGCAGTGCGGACAGGGGGCGAAAGGGCTACACCTTC. It is translated as CASSADRGRKGYTF. V usage is TRBV6-1 and J usage is TRBJ1-2, with 11 bases lining up with TRBD1. With V trimmed by 4 bases and J by 8 bases, 6 bases remained unmatched. The CDR3 spans 14 residues. The germline V gene has CDR1 MNHNS and CDR2 SASEGT.

The CDR3 reads CASSPPLTSPQETQYF. The CDR3 DNA reads as TGTGCCAGCAGTCCTCCGTTGACTAGCCCACAAGAGACCCAGTACTTC. The chain joins TRBV6-6 to TRBJ2-5; 7 bases fit TRBD2. This CDR3 spans 16 amino acids. Germline CDR1 is MNHNY and CDR2 is SVGAGI (reference sequence). J gave up 2 bases and V 5 bases, and 11 bases lay outside the gene matches.

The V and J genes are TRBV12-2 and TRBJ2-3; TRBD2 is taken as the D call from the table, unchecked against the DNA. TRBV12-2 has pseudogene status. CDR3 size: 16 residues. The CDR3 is CASRLALAGVGDTQYF. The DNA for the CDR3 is TGTGCAAGTCGCTTGGCGCTAGCGGGAGTCGGAGATACGCAGTATTTT.

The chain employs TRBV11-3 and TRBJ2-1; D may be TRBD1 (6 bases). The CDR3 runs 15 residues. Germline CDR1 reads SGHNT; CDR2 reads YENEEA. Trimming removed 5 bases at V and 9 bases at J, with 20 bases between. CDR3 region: CASSPIPGEGVEQFF. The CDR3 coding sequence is TGTGCCAGCAGCCCGATCCCAGGGGAAGGGGTTGAGCAGTTCTTC.

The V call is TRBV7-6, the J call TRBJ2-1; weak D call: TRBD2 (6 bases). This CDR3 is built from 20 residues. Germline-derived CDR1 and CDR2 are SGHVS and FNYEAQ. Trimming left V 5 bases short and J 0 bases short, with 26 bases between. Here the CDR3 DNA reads TGTGCCAGCAGCCGTAAATGGGGCGGGACTTCTCCAAGCTCCTACAATGAGCAGTTCTTC. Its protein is CASSRKWGGTSPSSYNEQFF.

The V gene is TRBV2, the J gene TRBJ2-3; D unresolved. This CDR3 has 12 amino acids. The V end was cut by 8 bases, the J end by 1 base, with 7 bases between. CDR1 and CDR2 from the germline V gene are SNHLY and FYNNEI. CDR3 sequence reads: CASLGGTDTQYF. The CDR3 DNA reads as TGTGCCAGCTTGGGCGGCACAGATACGCAGTATTTT.

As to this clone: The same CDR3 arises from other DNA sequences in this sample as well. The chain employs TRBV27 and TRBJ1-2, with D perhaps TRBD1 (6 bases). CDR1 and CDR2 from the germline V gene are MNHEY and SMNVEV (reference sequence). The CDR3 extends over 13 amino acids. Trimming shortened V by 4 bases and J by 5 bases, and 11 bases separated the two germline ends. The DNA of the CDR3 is TGTGCCAGCAGTTCGATGGGGGCGTATGGCTACACCTTC. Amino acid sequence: CASSSMGAYGYTF.

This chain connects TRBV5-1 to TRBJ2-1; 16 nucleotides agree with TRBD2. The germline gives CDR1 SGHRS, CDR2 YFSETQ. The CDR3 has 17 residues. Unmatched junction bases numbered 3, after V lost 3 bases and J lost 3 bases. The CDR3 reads CASSWGLAGGYYNEQFF. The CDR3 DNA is TGCGCCAGCAGCTGGGGACTAGCGGGAGGGTACTACAATGAGCAGTTCTTC.

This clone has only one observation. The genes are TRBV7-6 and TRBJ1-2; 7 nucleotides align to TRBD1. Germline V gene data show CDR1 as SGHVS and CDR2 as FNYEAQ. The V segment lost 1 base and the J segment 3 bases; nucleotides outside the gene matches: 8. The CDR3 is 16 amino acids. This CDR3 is CASSLEAQGVDYGYTF. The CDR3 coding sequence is TGTGCCAGCAGCTTAGAAGCTCAGGGGGTGGACTATGGCTACACCTTC.

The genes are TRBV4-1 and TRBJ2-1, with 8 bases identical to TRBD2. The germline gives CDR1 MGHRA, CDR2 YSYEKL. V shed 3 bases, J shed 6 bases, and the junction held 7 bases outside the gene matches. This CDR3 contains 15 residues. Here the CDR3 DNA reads TGCGCCAGCAGCCACGCGGGGGGTGGGTCCAATGAGCAGTTCTTC. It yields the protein CASSHAGGGSNEQFF.

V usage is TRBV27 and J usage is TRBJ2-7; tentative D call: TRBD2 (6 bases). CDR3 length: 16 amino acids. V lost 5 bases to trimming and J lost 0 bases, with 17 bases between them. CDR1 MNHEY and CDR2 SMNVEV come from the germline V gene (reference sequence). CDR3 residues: CASSDRAAGFSYEQYF. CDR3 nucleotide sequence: TGTGCCAGCAGTGATCGTGCGGCGGGGTTCTCCTACGAGCAGTACTTC.

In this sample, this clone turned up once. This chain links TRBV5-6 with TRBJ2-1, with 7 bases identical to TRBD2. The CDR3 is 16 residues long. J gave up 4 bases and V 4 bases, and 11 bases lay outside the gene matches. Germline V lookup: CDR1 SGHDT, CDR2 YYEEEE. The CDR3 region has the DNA TGTGCCAGCAGCGAGCGCGGGGGTAGCGTTTACAATGAGCAGTTCTTC. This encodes CASSERGGSVYNEQFF. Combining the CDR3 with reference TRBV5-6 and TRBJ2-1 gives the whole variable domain DAGVTQSPTHLIKTRGQQVTLRCSPKSGHDTVSWYQQALGQGPQFIFQYYEEEERQRGNFPDRFSGHQFPNYSSELNVNALLLGDSALYLCASSERGGSVYNEQFFGPGTRLTVL.

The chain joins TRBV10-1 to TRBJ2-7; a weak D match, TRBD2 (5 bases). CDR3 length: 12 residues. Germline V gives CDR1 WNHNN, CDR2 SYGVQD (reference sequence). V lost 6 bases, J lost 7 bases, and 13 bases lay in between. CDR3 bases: TGCGCCAGCAGACGGGATGTGAGAGAGCAGTACTTC. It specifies CASRRDVREQYF.

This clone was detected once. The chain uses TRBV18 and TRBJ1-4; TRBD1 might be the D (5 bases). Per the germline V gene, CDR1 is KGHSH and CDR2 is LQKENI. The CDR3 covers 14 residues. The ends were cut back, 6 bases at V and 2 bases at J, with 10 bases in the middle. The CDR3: CASSMQGTNEKLFF. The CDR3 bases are TGTGCCAGCTCTATGCAGGGTACTAATGAAAAACTGTTTTTT.

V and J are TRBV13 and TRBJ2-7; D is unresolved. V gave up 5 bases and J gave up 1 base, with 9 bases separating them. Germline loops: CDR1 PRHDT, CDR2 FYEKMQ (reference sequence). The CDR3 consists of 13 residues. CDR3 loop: CASSALRSYEQYF. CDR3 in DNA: TGTGCCAGCAGCGCCCTGAGGTCCTACGAGCAGTACTTC.

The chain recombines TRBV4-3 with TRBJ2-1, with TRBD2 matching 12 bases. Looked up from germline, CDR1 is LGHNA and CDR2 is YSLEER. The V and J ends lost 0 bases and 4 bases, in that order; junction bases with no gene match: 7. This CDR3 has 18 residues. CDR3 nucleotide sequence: TGCGCCAGCAGCCAAGAAAATTTCCTAGCGGGAGGGTACAATGAGCAGTTCTTC. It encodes CASSQENFLAGGYNEQFF.

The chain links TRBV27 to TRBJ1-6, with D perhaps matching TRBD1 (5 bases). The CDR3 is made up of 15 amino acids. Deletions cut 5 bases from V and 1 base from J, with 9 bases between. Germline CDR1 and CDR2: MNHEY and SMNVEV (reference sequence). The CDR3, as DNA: TGTGCCAGCAGTGCGGGACGGTCCTATAATTCACCCCTCCACTTT. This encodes CASSAGRSYNSPLHF.

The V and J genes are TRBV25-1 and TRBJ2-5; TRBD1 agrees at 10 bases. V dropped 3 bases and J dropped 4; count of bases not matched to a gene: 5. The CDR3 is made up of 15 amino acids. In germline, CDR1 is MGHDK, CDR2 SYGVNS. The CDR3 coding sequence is TGTGCCAGCAGTGAGGGACAGGGGACGCCAGAGACCCAGTACTTC. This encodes CASSEGQGTPETQYF. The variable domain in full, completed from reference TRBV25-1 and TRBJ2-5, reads EADIYQTPRYLVIGTGKKITLECSQTMGHDKMYWYQQDPGMELHLIHYSYGVNSTEKGDLSSESTVSRIRTEHFPLTLESARPSHTSQYLCASSEGQGTPETQYFGPGTRLLVL.